One sample yielded the 11 T cell receptor beta chains listed below, sequenced in a study of blood T cells in healthy people across ages. With a J-beta primer mix and a sample-barcoded 5' primer, a second PCR ran about 6 to 11 cycles. TCRdb ran MiXCR on the 5' RACE reads and lists one entry per CDR3 protein. This sample has roughly 700,000 distinct CDR3 sequences, with 20% to 25% found just once. The data also belong to a second study, concerning T cells of mothers and their children.

The sequencing sample was made of blood. These receptors all stem from a boy aged 5-17 years in good health.

The rearrangement joins TRBV29-1 to TRBJ1-2; no reliable D call. This CDR3 is built from 14 residues. The germline V and J ends were trimmed by 7 bases and 0 bases, with 15 bases remaining between them. Germline loops: CDR1 SQVTM, CDR2 ANQGSEA. The CDR3 loop is CSAARELANYGYTF. CDR3 sequence (DNA): TGCAGCGCCGCCCGGGAGTTAGCTAACTATGGCTACACCTTC. Variable domain in full (rest from reference TRBV29-1 and TRBJ1-2): SAVISQKPSRDICQRGTSLTIQCQVDSQVTMMFWYRQQPGQSLTLIATANQGSEATYESGFVIDKFPISRPNLTFSTLTVSNMSPEDSSIYLCSAARELANYGYTFGSGTRLTVV.

This clonotype appeared a few times. The junction does not match germline at one end; this may be a read error. The chain employs TRBV6-2 or TRBV6-3 and TRBJ2-5; TRBD1 agrees at 7 bases. The germline V gene encodes CDR1 MNHEY and CDR2 SVGEGT. The length of the CDR3 is 11 residues. The CDR3 bases are TGTGCCAGCAGTACCCGACAGGGCGAGTTCTTC. Its translation is CASSTRQGEFF.

The CDR3, as DNA: TGTGCCACCAGCACAAGCCTGACAGGCAACCAAGAGACCCAGTACTTC. It is translated as CATSTSLTGNQETQYF. The V call is TRBV15, the J call TRBJ2-5; possibly TRBD1 for D (6 bases). CDR1 and CDR2 from the germline V gene are LNHNV and YYDKDF (reference sequence). With 4 bases removed from V and 0 bases from J, the gap between germline ends came to 15 bases. This CDR3 has 16 residues. The full variable domain, in which reference TRBV15 and TRBJ2-5 provide the parts outside the CDR3, is DAMVIQNPRYQVTQFGKPVTLSCSQTLNHNVMYWYQQKSSQAPKLLFHYYDKDFNNEADTPDNFQSRRPNTSFCFLDIRSPGLGDTAMYLCATSTSLTGNQETQYFGPGTRLLVL.

The rearrangement joins TRBV6-2 or TRBV6-3 to TRBJ2-5, with 12 bases matching TRBD2. CDR1 is MNHEY, CDR2 SVGEGT, per germline. The CDR3 contains 21 residues. V lost 2 bases, J lost 4 bases, and 20 bases stayed unmatched. CDR3 DNA: TGTGCCAGCAGTTACACCGCCCCGCTAGCGGGGGGGCTTCTTGGCGGAGAGACCCAGTACTTC. Its protein product is CASSYTAPLAGGLLGGETQYF.

This clonotype showed up just a few times. The CDR3 is CASRSGIGPDTQYF. The CDR3 nucleotides are TGTGCCAGCCGGAGCGGAATCGGACCAGATACGCAGTATTTT. The rearrangement joins TRBV12-3 or TRBV12-4 to TRBJ2-3; D might be TRBD2 (5 bases). Trimming took off 8 bases at V and 4 bases at J, with 16 bases between the two ends. The CDR3 has 14 residues.

The V gene is TRBV4-1, the J gene TRBJ1-4; no definite D call. With 4 bases removed from V and 7 bases from J, the gap between germline ends came to 10 bases. CDR1 and CDR2 (germline): MGHRA, YSYEKL. CDR3 length equals 13 residues. CDR3 loop: CASSLTRREKLFF. The CDR3 coding sequence is TGCGCCAGCAGCCTCACGCGTCGTGAAAAACTGTTTTTT.

This clonotype was seen a few times. The rearrangement joins TRBV29-1 to TRBJ2-1, with a possible D match to TRBD2 (6 bases). The CDR3 runs 16 residues. V was shortened by 6 bases and J by 0 bases, with 18 bases between the two germline ends. CDR1 and CDR2 (germline): SQVTM, ANQGSEA. The CDR3 DNA is TGCAGCGTGAAAGGGGCTAGCGCAAGCTCCTACAATGAGCAGTTCTTC. It codes for CSVKGASASSYNEQFF.

This clonotype has a count of ten or more. This chain links TRBV7-2 with TRBJ2-1, with 7 nucleotides matching TRBD1. The CDR3 loop spans 14 amino acids. V gave up 1 base and J gave up 7 bases; unmatched junction bases: 4. Germline V gene data show CDR1 as SGHTA and CDR2 as FQGNSA. The CDR3 sequence: CASSLVDRENEQFF. CDR3 sequence (DNA): TGTGCCAGCAGCTTAGTCGACAGGGAGAATGAGCAGTTCTTC.

This clonotype was seen more than once but under ten times. V and J are TRBV7-2 and TRBJ1-4; D is undetermined. The CDR3 is 15 amino acids. Germline CDR1 is SGHTA and CDR2 is FQGNSA. Trimming shortened V by 2 bases and J by 3 bases, and 10 bases separated the two germline ends. CDR3 sequence: CASSLIGNSNEKLFF. Here the CDR3 DNA reads TGTGCCAGCAGCTTAATCGGCAATTCTAATGAAAAACTGTTTTTT.

The genes are TRBV11-2 and TRBJ2-5, with a weak D call TRBD1 (5 bases). The better agreement between TRBJ2-7 and the DNA end casts doubt on the J call. Per the germline V gene, CDR1 is SGHAT and CDR2 is FQNNGV. This CDR3 has 15 amino acids. This chain's CDR3 is CASSRPYRRSHEQYF. The CDR3 DNA follows: TGTGCCAGCAGCCGTCCTTACAGGCGTTCCCACGAGCAGTACTTC.

The gene calls are TRBV7-9 and TRBJ1-1, with D perhaps matching TRBD1 (6 bases). The CDR3 contains 15 residues. The V end was cut by 0 bases, the J end by 4 bases, with 12 bases between. Germline V gene lookup returns CDR1 SEHNR and CDR2 FQNEAQ (reference sequence). This chain's CDR3 is CASSLANLQGTEAFF. CDR3 nucleotides: TGTGCCAGCAGCTTAGCGAACCTACAGGGCACTGAAGCTTTCTTT.